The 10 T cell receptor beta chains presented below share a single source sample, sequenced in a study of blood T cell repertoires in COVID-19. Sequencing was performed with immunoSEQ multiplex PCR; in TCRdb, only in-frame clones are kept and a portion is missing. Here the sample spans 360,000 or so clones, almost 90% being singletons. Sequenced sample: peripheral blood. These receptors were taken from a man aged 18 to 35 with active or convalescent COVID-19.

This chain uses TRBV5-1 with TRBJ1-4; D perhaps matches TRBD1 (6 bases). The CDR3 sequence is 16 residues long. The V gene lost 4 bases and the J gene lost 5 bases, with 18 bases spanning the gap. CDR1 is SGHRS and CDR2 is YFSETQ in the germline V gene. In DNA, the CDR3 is TGCGCCAGCAGCCCGCAGGGGCGTAAGGGGAATGAAAAACTGTTTTTT. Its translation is CASSPQGRKGNEKLFF.

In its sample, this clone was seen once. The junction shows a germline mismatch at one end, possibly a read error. CDR3 nucleotides: TGCGCCAGCAGTGAGGGGGTAAAGGGAGCCTCTGGGAACACCATATATTTT. Translation gives CASSEGVKGASGNTIYF. The chain carries TRBV10-1 and TRBJ1-3; D is ambiguous. Germline loops: CDR1 WNHNN, CDR2 SYGVQD (reference sequence). The CDR3 contains 17 residues.

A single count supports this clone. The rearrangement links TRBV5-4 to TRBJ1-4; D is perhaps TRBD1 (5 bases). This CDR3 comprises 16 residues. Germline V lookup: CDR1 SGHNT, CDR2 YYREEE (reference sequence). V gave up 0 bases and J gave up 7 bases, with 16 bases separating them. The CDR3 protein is CASSLVGGGGVEKLFF. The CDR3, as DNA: TGTGCCAGCAGCTTGGTCGGGGGGGGAGGTGTTGAAAAACTGTTTTTT.

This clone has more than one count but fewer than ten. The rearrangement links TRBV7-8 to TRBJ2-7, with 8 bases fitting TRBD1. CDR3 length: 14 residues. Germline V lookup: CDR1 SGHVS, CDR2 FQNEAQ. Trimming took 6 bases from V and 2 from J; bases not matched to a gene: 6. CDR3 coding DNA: TGTGCCAGCAGTTCTCGGACAGGGACCTACGAGCAGTACTTC. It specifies CASSSRTGTYEQYF.

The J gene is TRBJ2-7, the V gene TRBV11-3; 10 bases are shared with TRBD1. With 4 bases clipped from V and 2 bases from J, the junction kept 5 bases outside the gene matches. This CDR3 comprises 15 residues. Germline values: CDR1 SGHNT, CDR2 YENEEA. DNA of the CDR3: TGTGCCAGCAGCTCCGGGACAGGGGTACCCTACGAGCAGTACTTC. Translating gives CASSSGTGVPYEQYF. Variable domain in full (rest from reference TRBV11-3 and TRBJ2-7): EAGVVQSPRYKIIEKKQPVAFWCNPISGHNTLYWYLQNLGQGPELLIRYENEEAVDDSQLPKDRFSAERLKGVDSTLKIQPAELGDSAVYLCASSSGTGVPYEQYFGPGTRLTVT.

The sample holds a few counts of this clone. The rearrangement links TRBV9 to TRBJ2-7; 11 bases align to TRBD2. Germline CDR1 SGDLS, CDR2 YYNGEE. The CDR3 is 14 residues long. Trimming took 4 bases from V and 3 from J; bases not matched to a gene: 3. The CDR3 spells CASSSGTSGYEQYF. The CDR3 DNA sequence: TGTGCCAGCAGCTCCGGGACTAGCGGCTACGAGCAGTACTTC. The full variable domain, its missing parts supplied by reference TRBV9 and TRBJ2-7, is DSGVTQTPKHLITATGQRVTLRCSPRSGDLSVYWYQQSLDQGLQFLIQYYNGEERAKGNILERFSAQQFPDLHSELNLSSLELGDSALYFCASSSGTSGYEQYFGPGTRLTVT.

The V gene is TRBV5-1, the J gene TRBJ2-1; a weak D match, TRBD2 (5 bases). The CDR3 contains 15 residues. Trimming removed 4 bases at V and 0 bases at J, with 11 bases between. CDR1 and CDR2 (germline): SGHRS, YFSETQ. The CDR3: CASSKLSGSYNEQFF. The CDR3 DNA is TGCGCCAGCAGCAAACTAAGCGGCTCCTACAATGAGCAGTTCTTC.

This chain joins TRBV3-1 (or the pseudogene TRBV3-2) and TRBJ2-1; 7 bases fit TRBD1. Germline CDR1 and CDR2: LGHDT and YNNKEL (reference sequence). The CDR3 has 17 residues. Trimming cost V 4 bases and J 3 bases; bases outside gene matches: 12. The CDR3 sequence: CASSPEPGQPGYNEQFF. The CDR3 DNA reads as TGTGCCAGCAGCCCCGAGCCGGGACAGCCTGGCTACAATGAGCAGTTCTTC.

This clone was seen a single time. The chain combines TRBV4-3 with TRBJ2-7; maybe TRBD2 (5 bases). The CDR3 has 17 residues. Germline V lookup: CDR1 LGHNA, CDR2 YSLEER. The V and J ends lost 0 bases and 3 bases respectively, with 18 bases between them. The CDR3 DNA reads TGCGCCAGCAGCCAAGAGATCGGTAGCGTGAGGTTCTACGAGCAGTACTTC. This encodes CASSQEIGSVRFYEQYF.

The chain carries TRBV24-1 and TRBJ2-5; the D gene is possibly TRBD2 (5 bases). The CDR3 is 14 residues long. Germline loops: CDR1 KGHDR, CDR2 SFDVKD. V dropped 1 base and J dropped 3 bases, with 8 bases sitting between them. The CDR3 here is CATSDFREKETQYF. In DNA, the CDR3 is TGTGCCACCAGTGATTTCCGGGAAAAAGAGACCCAGTACTTC.